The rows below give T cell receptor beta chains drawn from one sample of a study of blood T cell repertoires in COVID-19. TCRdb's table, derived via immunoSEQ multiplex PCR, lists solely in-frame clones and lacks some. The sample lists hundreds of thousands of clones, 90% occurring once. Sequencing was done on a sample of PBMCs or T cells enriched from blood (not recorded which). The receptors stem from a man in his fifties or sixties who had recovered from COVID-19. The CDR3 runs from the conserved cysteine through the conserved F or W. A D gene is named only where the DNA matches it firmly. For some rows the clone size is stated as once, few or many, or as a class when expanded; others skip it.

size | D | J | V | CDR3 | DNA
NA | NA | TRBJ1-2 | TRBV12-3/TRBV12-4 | CASSLDPSYGYTF | TGTGCCAGCAGTTTAGATCCGAGCTATGGCTACACCTTC
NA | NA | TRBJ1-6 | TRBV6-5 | CASSSSSGGALHF | TGTGCCAGCAGTTCAAGTTCCGGGGGAGCCCTCCACTTT
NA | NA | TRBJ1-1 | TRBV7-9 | CASSPAAGTEAFF | TGTGCCAGCAGCCCCGCCGCGGGCACTGAAGCTTTCTTT
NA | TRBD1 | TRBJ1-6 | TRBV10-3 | CAMGDRDLSPLHF | TGTGCCATGGGGGACAGGGACCTCTCACCCCTCCACTTT
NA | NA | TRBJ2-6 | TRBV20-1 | CSASGGDRSGANVLTF | TGCAGTGCTAGTGGGGGCGACCGGTCGGGGGCCAACGTCCTGACTTTC
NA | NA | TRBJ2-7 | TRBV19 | CASSTQGKYEQYF | TGTGCCAGTAGTACCCAGGGAAAATACGAGCAGTACTTC
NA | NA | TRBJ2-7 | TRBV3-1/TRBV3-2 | CASGQAPYEQYF | TGTGCCAGCGGGCAGGCTCCCTACGAGCAGTACTTC
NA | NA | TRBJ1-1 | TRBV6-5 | CASSLWGDEAFF | TGTGCCAGCAGTTTATGGGGAGATGAAGCTTTCTTT
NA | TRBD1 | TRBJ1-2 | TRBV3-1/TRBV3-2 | CASSRNSGGLGGYTF | TGTGCCAGCAGCCGGAACTCAGGGGGCTTGGGCGGCTACACCTTC
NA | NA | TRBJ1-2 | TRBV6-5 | CASSPGYYGYTF | TGTGCCAGCAGCCCAGGCTACTATGGCTACACCTTC
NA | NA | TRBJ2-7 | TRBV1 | CTSSQPRTSGSNEQYF | TGCACCAGCAGCCAACCTAGGACTAGCGGGAGTAACGAGCAGTACTTC
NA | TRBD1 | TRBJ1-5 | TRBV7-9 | CASSEGTGGPNQPQHF | TGTGCCAGCAGCGAGGGGACAGGGGGCCCCAATCAGCCCCAGCATTTT
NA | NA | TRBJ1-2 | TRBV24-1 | CATSDRLLTRYTF | TGTGCCACCAGTGACCGCTTGTTGACTCGCTACACCTTC
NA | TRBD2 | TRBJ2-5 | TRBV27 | CASSLRLAGNEETQYF | TGTGCCAGCAGTTTAAGGCTAGCGGGAAATGAAGAGACCCAGTACTTC
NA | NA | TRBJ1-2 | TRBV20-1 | CSASLFSGYTF | TGCAGTGCTAGTTTATTTTCCGGCTACACCTTC
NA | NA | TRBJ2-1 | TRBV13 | CASSSPGGHNEQFF | TGTGCCAGCAGCTCCCCCGGGGGGCACAATGAGCAGTTCTTC
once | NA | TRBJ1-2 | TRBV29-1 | CSVELVTDYGYTF | TGCAGCGTTGAACTGGTAACGGACTATGGCTACACCTTC
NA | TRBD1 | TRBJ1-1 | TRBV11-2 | CASSFNRDRLNTEAFF | TGTGCCAGCAGCTTTAACCGGGACAGATTGAACACTGAAGCTTTCTTT
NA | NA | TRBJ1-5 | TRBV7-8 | CASSLAGEGNQPQHF | TGTGCCAGCAGCTTAGCTGGGGAGGGTAATCAGCCCCAGCATTTT
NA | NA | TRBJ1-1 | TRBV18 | CASSQGSMGNTEAFF | TGTGCCAGCTCACAGGGGTCTATGGGGAACACTGAAGCTTTCTTT
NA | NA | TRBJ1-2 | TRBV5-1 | CASSSTGLNGYTF | TGCGCCAGCAGCTCGACGGGATTAAATGGCTACACCTTC
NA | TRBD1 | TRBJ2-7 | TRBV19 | CASSTDRGQTYEQYF | TGTGCCAGTAGTACAGACAGGGGTCAGACCTACGAGCAGTACTTC
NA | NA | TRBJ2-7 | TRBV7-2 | CASSFFAGSEQYF | TGTGCCAGCAGCTTCTTTGCGGGGTCCGAGCAGTACTTC
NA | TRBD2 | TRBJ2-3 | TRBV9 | CASSLEFRGGAGFSDTQYF | TGTGCCAGCAGCTTAGAATTCCGCGGGGGGGCGGGTTTCTCAGATACGCAGTATTTT
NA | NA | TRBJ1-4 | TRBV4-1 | CASSQDQREKLFF | TGCGCCAGCAGCCAAGATCAGCGTGAAAAACTGTTTTTT
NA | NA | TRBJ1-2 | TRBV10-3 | CAISESTGQGNYGYTF | TGTGCCATCAGTGAGTCGACGGGGCAGGGGAACTATGGCTACACCTTC
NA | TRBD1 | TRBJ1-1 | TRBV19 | CASSLTGAEAFF | TGTGCCAGTAGCTTAACAGGGGCTGAAGCTTTCTTT
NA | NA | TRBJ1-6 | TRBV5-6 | CASNPTGLSSPLHF | TGTGCCAGCAACCCAACAGGGTTGAGTTCACCCCTCCACTTT
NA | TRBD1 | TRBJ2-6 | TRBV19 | CASSIGRGQGLPGANVLTF | TGTGCCAGTAGTATAGGTCGGGGACAGGGGTTACCTGGGGCCAACGTCCTGACTTTC
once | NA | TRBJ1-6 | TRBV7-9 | CASGGDTNNSPLHF | TGTGCCAGCGGGGGGGACACCAATAATTCACCCCTCCACTTT
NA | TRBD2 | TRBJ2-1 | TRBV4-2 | CASSQESSGRVTEQFF | TGTGCCAGCAGCCAAGAATCTAGCGGGAGGGTGACTGAGCAGTTCTTC
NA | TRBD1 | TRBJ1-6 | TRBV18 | CASSPVTGESPLHF | TGTGCCAGCTCACCCGTGACAGGGGAGTCACCCCTCCACTTT
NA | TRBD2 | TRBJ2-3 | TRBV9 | CASSVGGLFTDTQYF | TGTGCCAGCAGCGTAGGGGGACTATTCACAGATACGCAGTATTTT
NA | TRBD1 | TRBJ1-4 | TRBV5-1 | CASSADRDGEKLFF | TGCGCCAGCAGCGCCGACAGGGATGGTGAAAAACTGTTTTTT
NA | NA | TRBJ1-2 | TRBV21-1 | CASSKVREGYGYTF | TGTGCCAGCAGCAAAGTGAGGGAGGGCTATGGCTACACCTTC